The TCR beta chain described here comes from a study of shared clonotypes between healthy human individuals. Terminally differentiated effector memory CD45RA+ cells were excluded by CCR7 positive selection of CD45RO-negative cells. Turning to this clone: Its matching antigen is unknown.

Study-wide findings and caveats: When naive CD4 clonotypes were compared across several donors, about 5% were shared. The donor pool, a small one, limited the genetic and exposure-history diversity represented.

Researchers divided each subset's genomic DNA evenly across several immunoSEQ plates. DNA at 200 ng, tens of thousands of T cell genomes, went into sorted-subset replicate PCRs. This table comes from immunoSEQ multiplex PCR, and its TCRdb copy is limited to in-frame clones, with some not included. The profile shows about 2.1 million clones, about 93% of them singletons. The sample consisted of naive CD8+ T cells from PBMCs. The sequence derives from a man between 18 and 35 years old in good health. Some clones in this sample may be carry-over from other donors' samples.

The CDR3 DNA reads as TGTGCCAGCAGCCCCGGGACTAGGGAGAGAAACATTCAGTACTTC. Translating gives CASSPGTRERNIQYF. This chain links TRBV7-9 with TRBJ2-4; 8 bases map to TRBD2. After removal of 5 bases from V and 6 bases from J, the junction contained 9 bases not matched to a gene. The CDR3 is made up of 15 amino acids. Germline-derived CDR1 and CDR2 are SEHNR and FQNEAQ (reference sequence).